This T cell receptor (beta chain) was recovered during a study of a mutant IDH1 vaccine in newly diagnosed glioma. Study-level background: The initiation of vaccination occurred 4-6 weeks after radiotherapy alone, or with temozolomide cycles.

The time point was: week 23, last vaccination. Each dose delivered 300 ug of mutant IDH1 20-mer peptide subcutaneously with imiquimod. With regard to this clone: Antigen unknown.

Profiling relied on immunoSEQ multiplex PCR, and the TCRdb table lists in-frame clones only, not all of them. The data contain under 13,000 clones, about 87% of them seen just once; the ten biggest clones take up around 4.9%. This TCR derives from a woman aged 40 to 50 with glioma. Some clones in this sample may be carry-over from other donors' samples. Sequenced here: PBMCs, sampled from a glioma patient whose treatment included an IDH1 peptide vaccine.

In DNA, the CDR3 is TGTGCCAGCAGCTTAGCGGGAGAGTACAATGAGCAGTTCTTC. Its protein product is CASSLAGEYNEQFF. The rearrangement joins TRBV7-6 to TRBJ2-1, with D possibly TRBD2 on 5 matching bases. CDR3 size: 14 residues. V lost 0 bases and J 4 bases, leaving 7 bases between the germline ends. The germline V gene has CDR1 SGHVS and CDR2 FNYEAQ.